One and the same sample provided the 30 T cell receptor beta chains below, sequenced in a study of OX40 agonist ivuxolimab in advanced cancers. Library preparation was by the immunoSEQ multiplex PCR assay. TCRdb stores this immuneACCESS table with in-frame sequences only. Part of the clones is absent; in the studies checked, under half of the shortfall reflects unresolved V genes, and no reason is known for the rest. The sample profile shows more than 55,000 clones; roughly 85% of them were found once. Roughly 1.1% of the sample is taken by the ten largest. This sample comprised CD4+ or CD8+ T cells sorted from blood, obtained in a trial of the OX40 agonist ivuxolimab. These receptors were obtained from an adult with an advanced solid tumor such as melanoma, head and neck, liver or kidney cancer.

The CDR3 coding sequence is TGCAGTGTCAGGCCCTATTACGAGCAGTACTTC. Residues: CSVRPYYEQYF. The rearrangement uses TRBV20-1 and TRBJ2-7; D not resolved. Trimming shortened V by 7 bases and J by 4 bases, and 11 bases separated the two germline ends. CDR1 is DFQATT, CDR2 SNEGSKA, per germline (reference sequence). The CDR3 loop spans 11 amino acids.

DNA of the CDR3: TGTGCCAGCAGTGAATTTAAAGGGGGCCCGAACACCGGGGAGCTGTTTTTT. Its translation is CASSEFKGGPNTGELFF. This chain links TRBV6-1 with TRBJ2-2, with 7 bases matching TRBD1. This CDR3 has 17 amino acids. V shed 2 bases and J 0 bases; nucleotides not matched to a gene: 6. In germline, CDR1 is MNHNS, CDR2 SASEGT.

This chain connects TRBV5-8 to TRBJ2-1, with 13 bases identical to TRBD2. CDR1 is SGHTS, CDR2 YDEGEE, per germline. V shed 3 bases, J shed 8 bases, and the junction held 5 bases outside the gene matches. This CDR3 comprises 15 residues. The CDR3 DNA follows: TGTGCCAGCAGCTCCGGACTAGCGGGAGCCCATGAGCAGTTCTTC. This translates into CASSSGLAGAHEQFF.

The rearrangement uses TRBV4-1 and TRBJ1-5; weak D call: TRBD1 (6 bases). The CDR3 sequence is 15 residues long. Germline values: CDR1 MGHRA, CDR2 YSYEKL. V was shortened by 3 bases and J by 6 bases, with 15 bases between the two germline ends. CDR3 loop: CASSHDTGPGQPQHF. In DNA, the CDR3 is TGCGCCAGCAGCCACGATACAGGGCCGGGTCAGCCCCAGCATTTT.

V usage is TRBV18 and J usage is TRBJ1-1; D might be TRBD1 (6 bases). The CDR3 has 14 amino acids. V was cut by 3 bases and J by 0 bases, with 8 bases left in between. Per germline, CDR1 KGHSH and CDR2 LQKENI. The CDR3 loop is CASSPPGVNTEAFF. The CDR3, as DNA: TGTGCCAGCTCACCTCCAGGGGTGAACACTGAAGCTTTCTTT.

This clone was observed a handful of times. Other DNA sequences of this sample code for an identical CDR3. J is TRBJ1-4 and V is TRBV5-1, with a tentative D call TRBD1 (6 bases). Trimming removed 3 bases at V and 8 bases at J, with 14 bases between. The CDR3 extends over 14 amino acids. Germline assignment: CDR1 SGHRS and CDR2 YFSETQ. This CDR3 reads CASSSGQIGEKLFF. The DNA of the CDR3 is TGCGCCAGCAGCTCGGGACAAATAGGCGAAAAACTGTTTTTT.

This clone occurred once. The chain employs TRBV5-1 and TRBJ2-1, with no clear D. Trimming took off 4 bases at V and 5 bases at J, with 16 bases between the two ends. Germline CDR1 reads SGHRS; CDR2 reads YFSETQ. The CDR3 has 15 residues. CDR3 nucleotide sequence: TGCGCCAGCAGCCCTAGAGGTTTATCGAACAATGAGCAGTTCTTC. Residues: CASSPRGLSNNEQFF.

This chain uses TRBV5-4 with TRBJ2-1, with 12 bases fitting TRBD2. Germline CDR1 and CDR2: SGHNT and YYREEE (reference sequence). The CDR3 totals 15 residues. V dropped 3 bases and J dropped 8; count of bases not matched to a gene: 6. CDR3 DNA: TGTGCCAGCAGCTGGACTAGCGGGAAAGAGCATGAGCAGTTCTTC. The encoded protein is CASSWTSGKEHEQFF.

This sequence joins TRBV6-5 and TRBJ2-7; no definite D call. Germline V gene lookup returns CDR1 MNHEY and CDR2 SVGAGI. The V gene lost 9 bases and the J gene lost 2 bases, with 17 bases spanning the gap. CDR3 length: 14 amino acids. The chain's CDR3 is CASTPRGDTYEQYF. CDR3 coding DNA: TGTGCCAGTACCCCCCGAGGCGACACCTACGAGCAGTACTTC.

The CDR3 is CASSRGLDAQHF. In DNA, the CDR3 is TGTGCCAGCTCACGGGGGCTCGACGCCCAGCATTTT. This chain connects TRBV18 to TRBJ1-5, with D tentatively TRBD1 (6 bases). V was cut by 4 bases and J by 11 bases, with 12 bases left in between. CDR3 length: 12 residues. From germline, CDR1 is KGHSH and CDR2 LQKENI.

The CDR3 bases are TGTGCCAGCAGCTTTGGAGGGGTGGGAGGGGCAGATACGCAGTATTTT. Protein product: CASSFGGVGGADTQYF. V and J are TRBV5-4 and TRBJ2-3; TRBD2 agrees at 7 bases. V was pared by 2 bases and J by 4 bases, with 10 bases of the junction left unmatched. The germline gives CDR1 SGHNT, CDR2 YYREEE (reference sequence). The CDR3 runs to 16 residues.

The chain recombines TRBV5-6 with TRBJ1-1; D gene uncertain. The CDR3 consists of 14 residues. Trimming removed 2 bases from V and 3 bases from J, with 11 bases in between. CDR1 SGHDT and CDR2 YYEEEE come from the germline V gene. The CDR3 loop is CASSFRTGYTEAFF. The CDR3 nucleotides read TGTGCCAGCAGCTTTAGGACCGGATACACTGAAGCTTTCTTT.

The chain links TRBV27 to TRBJ2-1; TRBD2 matches 7 bases. Germline CDR1 MNHEY, CDR2 SMNVEV (reference sequence). The CDR3 covers 15 residues. Germline trimming cut 6 bases from V and 7 bases from J; bases unmatched to any gene: 12. CDR3 sequence: CASRPTSATGNEQFF. CDR3 DNA: TGTGCCAGCAGGCCTACTAGCGCGACTGGAAATGAGCAGTTCTTC.

CDR3 nucleotides: TGTGCCAGCAGTTTCAGGGGGAGCTTCTACAATGAGCAGTTCTTC. Protein product: CASSFRGSFYNEQFF. This chain joins TRBV28 and TRBJ2-1, with 7 bases aligning to TRBD1. There are 15 residues in the CDR3. From germline, CDR1 is MDHEN and CDR2 SYDVKM. The trim removed 3 bases at V and 3 bases at J, leaving 5 bases unmatched.

The J gene is TRBJ2-7, the V gene TRBV11-2; no clear D. This CDR3 spans 13 amino acids. Germline V lookup: CDR1 SGHAT, CDR2 FQNNGV. The V and J ends lost 0 bases and 6 bases respectively, with 9 bases between them. The CDR3 coding sequence is TGTGCCAGCAGCTTAGACAACTTAGGCGAGCAGTACTTC. Its translation: CASSLDNLGEQYF. The entire variable domain, with the rest obtained from reference TRBV11-2 and TRBJ2-7, is as follows: EAGVAQSPRYKIIEKRQSVAFWCNPISGHATLYWYQQILGQGPKLLIQFQNNGVVDDSQLPKDRFSAERLKGVDSTLKIQPAKLEDSAVYLCASSLDNLGEQYFGPGTRLTVT.

Of note for this clone: Relative to the germline gene, one junction end is altered; a read error may explain this. The V call is TRBV11-2, the J call TRBJ1-2, with unresolved D. The germline V gene encodes CDR1 SGHAT and CDR2 FQNNGV. This CDR3 is 15 amino acids long. The chain's CDR3 is CASSFSLTNQSPLAF. The CDR3 DNA is TGTGCCAGCAGCTTTTCCCTAACGAATCAATCCCCGCTGGCCTTC.

This clone has more than one count but fewer than ten. The chain combines TRBV4-2 with TRBJ2-6; TRBD2 aligns across 7 bases. With 4 bases clipped from V and 2 bases from J, the junction kept 5 bases outside the gene matches. There are 16 residues in the CDR3. CDR1 is LGHNA, CDR2 YNFKEQ, per germline. Here the CDR3 reads CASSPGTTTGANVLTF. CDR3 DNA: TGTGCCAGCAGCCCCGGGACTACAACTGGGGCCAACGTCCTGACTTTC.

The chain is built from TRBV5-1 and TRBJ2-2; no reliable D call. V gave up 0 bases and J gave up 3 bases, with 9 bases separating them. This CDR3 is built from 15 residues. Per germline, CDR1 SGHRS and CDR2 YFSETQ. The CDR3 here is CASSLGGAYTGELFF. The DNA of the CDR3 is TGCGCCAGCAGCTTGGGCGGCGCCTACACCGGGGAGCTGTTTTTT.

The chain uses TRBV6-5 and TRBJ2-7; 8 bases are shared with TRBD2. The J segment lost 5 bases and the V segment lost 0 bases, leaving 9 bases of the junction unmatched. Germline V gives CDR1 MNHEY, CDR2 SVGAGI. CDR3 length equals 16 residues. This CDR3 reads CASSYSRASGSHEQYF. The CDR3 DNA reads as TGTGCCAGCAGTTACTCTCGGGCTAGCGGGTCCCACGAGCAGTACTTC.

The chain joins TRBV6-6 to TRBJ2-7; 13 bases line up with TRBD2. This CDR3 is built from 15 residues. After removal of 5 bases from V and 3 bases from J, the junction contained 4 bases not matched to a gene. Germline lookup yields CDR1 MNHNY and CDR2 SVGAGI (reference sequence). The CDR3 reads CASSTGTSGNYEQYF. The CDR3 bases are TGTGCCAGCAGTACCGGGACTAGCGGGAACTACGAGCAGTACTTC.

The chain combines TRBV5-4 with TRBJ2-3, with TRBD2 matching over 7 bases. The germline V gene has CDR1 SGHNT and CDR2 YYREEE (reference sequence). V gave up 3 bases and J gave up 2 bases; unmatched junction bases: 9. The CDR3 length is 16 residues. This chain's CDR3 is CASSSAPSGFTDTQYF. As DNA, the CDR3 is TGTGCCAGCAGCTCGGCGCCTAGCGGCTTCACAGATACGCAGTATTTT. Full variable domain (rest looked up from reference TRBV5-4 and TRBJ2-3): ETGVTQSPTHLIKTRGQQVTLRCSSQSGHNTVSWYQQALGQGPQFIFQYYREEENGRGNFPPRFSGLQFPNYSSELNVNALELDDSALYLCASSSAPSGFTDTQYFGPGTRLTVL.

In its sample, this clone was seen once. V usage is TRBV7-9 and J usage is TRBJ2-1; TRBD2 matches at 11 bases. This CDR3 comprises 14 residues. Germline CDR1 is SEHNR and CDR2 is FQNEAQ (reference sequence). The V and J ends lost 6 bases and 8 bases, in that order; junction bases with no gene match: 6. CDR3 coding DNA: TGTGCCAGCAGACGACTAGCGGGAACCGATGAGCAGTTCTTC. Amino acid sequence: CASRRLAGTDEQFF.

The CDR3 sequence is CASSQVRQRGTDTQYF. The CDR3 DNA is TGCGCCAGCAGCCAAGTCAGGCAGAGGGGCACAGATACGCAGTATTTT. The chain couples TRBV4-1 to TRBJ2-3; TRBD2 is a possible D gene (5 bases). V lost 1 base, J lost 1 base, and 12 bases lay in between. Germline loops: CDR1 MGHRA, CDR2 YSYEKL. This CDR3 is built from 16 residues.

The chain carries TRBV7-2 and TRBJ1-5, with D possibly being TRBD1 (5 bases). Germline V gene data show CDR1 as SGHTA and CDR2 as FQGNSA. This CDR3 region has 15 residues. The V end lost 4 bases, the J end lost 2 bases, and 12 bases lay between the germline ends. CDR3 region: CASSSMGGGNQPQHF. The CDR3 coding sequence is TGTGCCAGCAGCTCAATGGGGGGAGGCAATCAGCCCCAGCATTTT. Looking up the rest from reference TRBV7-2 and TRBJ1-5 gives the full variable domain: GAGVSQSPSNKVTEKGKDVELRCDPISGHTALYWYRQSLGQGLEFLIYFQGNSAPDKSGLPSDRFSAERTGGSVSTLTIQRTQQEDSAVYLCASSSMGGGNQPQHFGDGTRLSIL.

The chain has TRBV6-1 and TRBJ1-2; 10 bases are a match to TRBD1. The CDR3 is made up of 12 amino acids. J lost 5 bases, V lost 8 bases, and 2 bases had no gene match. The V gene's germline CDR1 is MNHNS and CDR2 SASEGT. This chain's CDR3 is CASQGQGYGYTF. As DNA, the CDR3 is TGTGCCAGCCAGGGACAGGGGTATGGCTACACCTTC.

The rearrangement joins TRBV28 to TRBJ2-3; D remains ambiguous. CDR1 is MDHEN and CDR2 is SYDVKM in the germline V gene. This CDR3 contains 16 residues. Trimming stripped 7 bases from V and 1 base from J, with 18 bases between. CDR3: CASTPPGVRGTDTQYF. As DNA, the CDR3 is TGTGCCAGCACCCCCCCGGGCGTTCGGGGCACAGATACGCAGTATTTT.

V usage is TRBV11-3 and J usage is TRBJ1-3; D unclear. V dropped 5 bases and J dropped 7 bases, with 21 bases sitting between them. The CDR3 is made up of 16 amino acids. Germline CDR1 SGHNT, CDR2 YENEEA. CDR3 amino acids: CASSLPPGSLWNTIYF. Written as DNA, the CDR3 is TGTGCCAGCAGCCTACCTCCCGGATCTCTGTGGAACACCATATATTTT.

V is TRBV6-6 and J is TRBJ1-3; 8 bases line up with TRBD1. This CDR3 region has 14 residues. V lost 7 bases and J lost 4; bases outside the gene matches: 6. CDR1 and CDR2 from the germline V gene are MNHNY and SVGAGI (reference sequence). CDR3 bases: TGTGCCAGCAAAGCAGGGGGCCAAGGAAACACCATATATTTT. Protein product: CASKAGGQGNTIYF.

V gene TRBV5-6 combines with J gene TRBJ2-5, with 9 nucleotides matching TRBD1. Germline CDR1 reads SGHDT; CDR2 reads YYEEEE. The V and J ends lost 3 bases and 4 bases, in that order; junction bases with no gene match: 4. This CDR3 is built from 14 residues. The CDR3 loop reads CASSSQQGAETQYF. Written as DNA, the CDR3 is TGTGCCAGCAGCTCGCAACAGGGGGCAGAGACCCAGTACTTC.

The genes are TRBV5-1 and TRBJ2-1, with D maybe TRBD1 (5 bases). Trimming removed 0 bases from V and 7 bases from J, with 17 bases in between. The CDR3 totals 16 residues. In germline, CDR1 is SGHRS, CDR2 YFSETQ. For the CDR3, the DNA is TGCGCCAGCAGCTTGGCAGGGATCGGACCAGGAAATGAGCAGTTCTTC. This encodes CASSLAGIGPGNEQFF.